The sequence of this T cell receptor beta chain was determined in a study of Graves' ophthalmopathy and Graves' hyperthyroidism. Regarding this clonotype: Its antigen is currently unknown. A much more abundant neighbour one base away suggests this may be a read error.

In germline, CDR1 is GTSNPN, CDR2 SVGIG (reference sequence). This CDR3 has 14 residues. Trimming cost V 0 bases and J 9 bases, with 18 bases left between them. Findings of the study overall: Both a 70.59% sensitivity and a 72.22% specificity characterized the model's predictions of ophthalmopathy progression.

Amplification of the TCR beta CDR3 regions used RNA transcripts (as template). The first-round RT-PCR employed HTBI primers together with the Qiagen OneStep RT-PCR kit. A multiplex PCR was then performed as the second round. TCRdb passed the multiplex PCR reads through MiXCR, listing each CDR3 protein once. Counted here are about 220,000 distinct CDR3 sequences, 20% to 25% occurring once; the ten biggest clones make up roughly 45%. The chain recombines TRBV30 with TRBJ2-7; no firm D call. The origin of this receptor is a woman aged 45-65 years with Graves' ophthalmopathy. The sequenced sample was peripheral blood. Here the CDR3 reads CAWSVGIGSPGQYF. The CDR3 nucleotides are TGTGCCTGGAGTGTAGGGATCGGCAGTCCGGGGCAGTACTTC.